This T cell receptor (beta chain) is drawn from a study of blood T cell repertoires in COVID-19. The junction had 4 bases not matched to a gene; V was cut back by 3 bases and J by 4 bases. Germline CDR1 is SEHNR and CDR2 is FQNEAQ (reference sequence). The CDR3 runs to 15 residues. This clone was observed a single time. The repertoire was sequenced with immunoSEQ multiplex PCR; TCRdb's copy has only in-frame clones and lacks some. The sample holds tens of thousands of clones; 85% to 90% are singletons and the top ten take roughly 20%. The chain employs TRBV7-9 and TRBJ2-3, with TRBD2 identical over 10 bases. This clonotype was sampled from an elderly woman with acute or convalescent COVID-19. Sequenced input: peripheral blood. CDR3 protein: CASSFLAGGPDTQYF. The CDR3 region has the DNA TGTGCCAGCAGCTTCTTAGCGGGGGGTCCAGATACGCAGTATTTT.